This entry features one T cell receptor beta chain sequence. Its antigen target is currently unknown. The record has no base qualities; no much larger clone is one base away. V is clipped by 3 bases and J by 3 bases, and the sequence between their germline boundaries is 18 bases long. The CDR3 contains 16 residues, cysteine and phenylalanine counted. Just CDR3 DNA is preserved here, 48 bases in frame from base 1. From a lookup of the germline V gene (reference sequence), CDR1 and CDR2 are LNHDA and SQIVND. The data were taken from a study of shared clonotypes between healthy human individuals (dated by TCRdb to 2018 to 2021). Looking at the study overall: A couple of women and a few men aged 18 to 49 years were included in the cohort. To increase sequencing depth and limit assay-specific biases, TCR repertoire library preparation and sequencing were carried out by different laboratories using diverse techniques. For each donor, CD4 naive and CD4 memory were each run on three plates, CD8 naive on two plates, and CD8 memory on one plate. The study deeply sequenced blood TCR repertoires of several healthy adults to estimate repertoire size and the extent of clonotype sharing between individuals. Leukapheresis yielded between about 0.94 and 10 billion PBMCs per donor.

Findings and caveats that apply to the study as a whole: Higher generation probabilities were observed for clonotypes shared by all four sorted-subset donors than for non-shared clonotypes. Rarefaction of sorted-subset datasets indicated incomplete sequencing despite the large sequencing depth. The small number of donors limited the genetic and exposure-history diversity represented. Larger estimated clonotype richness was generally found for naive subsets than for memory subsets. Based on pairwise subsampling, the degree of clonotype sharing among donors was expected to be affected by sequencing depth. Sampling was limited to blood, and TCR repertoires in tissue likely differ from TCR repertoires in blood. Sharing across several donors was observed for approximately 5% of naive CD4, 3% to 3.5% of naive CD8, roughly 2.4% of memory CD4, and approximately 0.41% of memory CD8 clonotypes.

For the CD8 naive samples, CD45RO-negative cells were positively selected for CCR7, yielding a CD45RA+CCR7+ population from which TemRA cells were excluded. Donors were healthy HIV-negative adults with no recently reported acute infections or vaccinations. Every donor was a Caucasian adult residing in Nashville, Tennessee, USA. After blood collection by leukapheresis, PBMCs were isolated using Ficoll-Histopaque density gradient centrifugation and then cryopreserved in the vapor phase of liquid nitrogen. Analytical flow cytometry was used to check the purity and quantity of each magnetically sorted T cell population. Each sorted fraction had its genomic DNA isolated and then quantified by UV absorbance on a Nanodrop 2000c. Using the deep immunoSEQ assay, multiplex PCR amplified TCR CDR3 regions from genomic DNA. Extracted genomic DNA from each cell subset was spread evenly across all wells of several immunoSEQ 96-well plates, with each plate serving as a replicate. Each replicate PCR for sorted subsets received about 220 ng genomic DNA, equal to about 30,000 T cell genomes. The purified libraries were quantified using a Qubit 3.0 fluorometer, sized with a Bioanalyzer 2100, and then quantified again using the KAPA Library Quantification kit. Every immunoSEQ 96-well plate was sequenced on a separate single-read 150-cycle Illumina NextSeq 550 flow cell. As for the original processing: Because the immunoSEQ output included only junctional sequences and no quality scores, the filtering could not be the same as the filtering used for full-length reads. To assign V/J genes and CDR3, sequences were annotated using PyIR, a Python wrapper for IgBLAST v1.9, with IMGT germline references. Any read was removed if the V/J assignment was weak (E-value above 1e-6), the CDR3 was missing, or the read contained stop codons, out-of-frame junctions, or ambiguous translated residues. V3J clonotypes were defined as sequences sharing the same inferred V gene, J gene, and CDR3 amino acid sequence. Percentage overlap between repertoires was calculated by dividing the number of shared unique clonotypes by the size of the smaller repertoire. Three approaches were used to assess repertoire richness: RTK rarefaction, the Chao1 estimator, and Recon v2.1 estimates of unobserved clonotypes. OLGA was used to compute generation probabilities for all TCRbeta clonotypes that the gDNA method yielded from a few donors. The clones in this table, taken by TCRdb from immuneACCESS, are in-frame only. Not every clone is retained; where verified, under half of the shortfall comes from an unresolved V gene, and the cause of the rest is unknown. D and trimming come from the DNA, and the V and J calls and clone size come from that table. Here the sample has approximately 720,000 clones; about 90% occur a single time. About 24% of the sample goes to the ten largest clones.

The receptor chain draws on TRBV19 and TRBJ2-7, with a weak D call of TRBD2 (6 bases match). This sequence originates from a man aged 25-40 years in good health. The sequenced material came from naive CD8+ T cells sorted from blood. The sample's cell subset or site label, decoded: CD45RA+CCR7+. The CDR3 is CASSIALGGGDYEQYF. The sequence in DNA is TGTGCCAGTAGTATCGCGTTAGGAGGAGGGGACTACGAGCAGTACTTC.